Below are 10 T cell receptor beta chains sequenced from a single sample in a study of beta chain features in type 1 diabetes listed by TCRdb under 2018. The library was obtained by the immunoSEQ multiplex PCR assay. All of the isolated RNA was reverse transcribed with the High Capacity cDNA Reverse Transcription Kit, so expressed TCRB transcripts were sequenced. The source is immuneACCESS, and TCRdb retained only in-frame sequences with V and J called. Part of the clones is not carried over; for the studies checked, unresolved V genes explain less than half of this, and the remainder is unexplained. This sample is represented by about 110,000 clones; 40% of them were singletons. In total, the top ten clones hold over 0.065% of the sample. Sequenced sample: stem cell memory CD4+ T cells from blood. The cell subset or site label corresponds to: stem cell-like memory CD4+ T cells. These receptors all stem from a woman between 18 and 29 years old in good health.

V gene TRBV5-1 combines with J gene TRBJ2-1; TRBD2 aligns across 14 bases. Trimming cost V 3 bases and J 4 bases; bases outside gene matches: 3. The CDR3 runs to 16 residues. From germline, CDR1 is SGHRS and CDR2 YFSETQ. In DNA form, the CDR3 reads TGCGCCAGCAGCTGGAGGACTAGCGGGGGGTACAATGAGCAGTTCTTC. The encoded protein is CASSWRTSGGYNEQFF.

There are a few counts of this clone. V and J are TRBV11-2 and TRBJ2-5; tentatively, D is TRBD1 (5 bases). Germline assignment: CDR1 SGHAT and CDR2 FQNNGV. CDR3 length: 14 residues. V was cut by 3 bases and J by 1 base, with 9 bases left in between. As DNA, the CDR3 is TGTGCCAGCAGCTTCCAAGACAGCCAAGAGACCCAGTACTTC. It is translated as CASSFQDSQETQYF.

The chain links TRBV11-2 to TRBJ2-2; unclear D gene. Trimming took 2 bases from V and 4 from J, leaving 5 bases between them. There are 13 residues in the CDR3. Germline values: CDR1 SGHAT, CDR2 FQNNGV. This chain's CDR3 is CASSLFRTGELFF. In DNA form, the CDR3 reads TGTGCCAGCAGCTTATTCCGCACCGGGGAGCTGTTTTTT.

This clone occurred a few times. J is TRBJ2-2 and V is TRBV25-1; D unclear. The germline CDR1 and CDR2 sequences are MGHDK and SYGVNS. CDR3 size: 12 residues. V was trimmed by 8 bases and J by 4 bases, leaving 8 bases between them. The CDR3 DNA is TGTGCCAGCCATCTAAGCACCGGGGAGCTGTTTTTT. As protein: CASHLSTGELFF.

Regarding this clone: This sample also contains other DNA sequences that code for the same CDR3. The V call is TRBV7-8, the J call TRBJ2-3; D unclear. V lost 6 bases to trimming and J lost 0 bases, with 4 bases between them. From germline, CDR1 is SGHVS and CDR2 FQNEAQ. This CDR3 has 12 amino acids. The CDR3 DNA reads TGTGCCAGCAGTCTTAGCACAGATACGCAGTATTTT. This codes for CASSLSTDTQYF.

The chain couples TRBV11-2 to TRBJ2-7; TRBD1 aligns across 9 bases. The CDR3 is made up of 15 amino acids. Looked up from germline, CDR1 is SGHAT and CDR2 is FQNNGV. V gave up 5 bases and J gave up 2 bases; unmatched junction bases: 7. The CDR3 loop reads CASSPRDRAAYEQYF. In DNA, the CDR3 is TGTGCCAGCAGCCCAAGGGACAGGGCTGCCTACGAGCAGTACTTC. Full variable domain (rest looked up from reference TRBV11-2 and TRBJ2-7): EAGVAQSPRYKIIEKRQSVAFWCNPISGHATLYWYQQILGQGPKLLIQFQNNGVVDDSQLPKDRFSAERLKGVDSTLKIQPAKLEDSAVYLCASSPRDRAAYEQYFGPGTRLTVT.

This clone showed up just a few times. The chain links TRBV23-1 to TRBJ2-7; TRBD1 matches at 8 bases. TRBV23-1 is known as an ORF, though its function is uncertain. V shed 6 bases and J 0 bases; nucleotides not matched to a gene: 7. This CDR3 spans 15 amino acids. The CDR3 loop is CASRSRQGLSYEQYF. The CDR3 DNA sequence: TGCGCCAGCAGGTCGAGACAGGGGCTCTCCTACGAGCAGTACTTC.

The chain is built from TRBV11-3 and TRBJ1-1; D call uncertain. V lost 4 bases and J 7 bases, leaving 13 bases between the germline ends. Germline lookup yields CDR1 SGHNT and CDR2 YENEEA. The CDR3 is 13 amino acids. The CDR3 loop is CASSSKPGIEAFF. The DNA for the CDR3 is TGTGCCAGCAGCTCCAAACCAGGCATTGAAGCTTTCTTT.

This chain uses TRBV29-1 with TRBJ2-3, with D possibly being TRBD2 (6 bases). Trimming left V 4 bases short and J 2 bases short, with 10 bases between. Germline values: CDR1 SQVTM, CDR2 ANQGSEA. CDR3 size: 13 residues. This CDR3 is CSVGAGLTDTQYF. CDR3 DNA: TGCAGCGTTGGGGCGGGACTCACAGATACGCAGTATTTT.

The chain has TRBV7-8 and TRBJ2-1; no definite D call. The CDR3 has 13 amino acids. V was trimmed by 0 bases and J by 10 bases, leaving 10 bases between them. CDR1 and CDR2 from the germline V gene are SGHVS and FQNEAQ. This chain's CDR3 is CASSLAVSAEQFF. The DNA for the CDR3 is TGTGCCAGCAGCTTAGCTGTGTCAGCGGAGCAGTTCTTC.